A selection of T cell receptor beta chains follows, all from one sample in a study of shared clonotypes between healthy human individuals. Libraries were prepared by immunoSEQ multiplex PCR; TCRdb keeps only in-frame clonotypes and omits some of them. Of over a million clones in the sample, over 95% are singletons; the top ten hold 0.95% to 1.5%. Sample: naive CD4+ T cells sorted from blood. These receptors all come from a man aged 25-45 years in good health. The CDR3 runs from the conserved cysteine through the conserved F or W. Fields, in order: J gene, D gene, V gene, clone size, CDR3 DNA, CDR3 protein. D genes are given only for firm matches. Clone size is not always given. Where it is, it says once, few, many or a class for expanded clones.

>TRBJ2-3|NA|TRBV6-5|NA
TGTGCCAGCAGTTACAGGCTGGCAGATACGCAGTATTTT
CASSYRLADTQYF
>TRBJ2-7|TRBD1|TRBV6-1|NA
TGTGCGGGAGGGACAGGGGCCTACGAGCAGTACTTC
CAGGTGAYEQYF
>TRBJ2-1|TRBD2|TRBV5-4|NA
TGTGCCAGCAGCCCCGCGACTAGCGGGTCCTACAATGAGCAGTTCTTC
CASSPATSGSYNEQFF
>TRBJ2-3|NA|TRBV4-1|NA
TGCGCCAGCAGCCAAGCCCCCGGGGCAGATACGCAGTATTTT
CASSQAPGADTQYF
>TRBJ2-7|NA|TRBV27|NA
TGTGCCAGCAGTTTATTGGGGACCTTAAGCTCCTACGAGCAGTACTTC
CASSLLGTLSSYEQYF
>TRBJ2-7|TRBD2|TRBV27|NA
TGTGCCAGCAGTTTTAGACTAGCGGGAGCAATGAACGAGCAGTACTTC
CASSFRLAGAMNEQYF
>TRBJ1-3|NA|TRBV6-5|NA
TGTGCCAGCAAGGGCAGGGCCTTCTCTGGAAACACCATATATTTT
CASKGRAFSGNTIYF
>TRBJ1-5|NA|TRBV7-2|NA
TGTGCCAGCAGCCAACAGAATAGCAATCAGCCCCAGCATTTT
CASSQQNSNQPQHF
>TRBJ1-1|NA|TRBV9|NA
TGTGCCAGCAGCGTATCCCCTGTCGACGGACCTGAAGCTTTCTTT
CASSVSPVDGPEAFF
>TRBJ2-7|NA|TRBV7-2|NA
TGTGCCAGCAGCCCGGGCGGCAGCAGGGGCCGTTCGGGGCAGTACTTC
CASSPGGSRGRSGQYF
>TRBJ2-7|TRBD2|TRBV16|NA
TGTGCCAGCAGCCCGCAGCGGGAGAGATCCTACGAGCAGTACTTC
CASSPQRERSYEQYF
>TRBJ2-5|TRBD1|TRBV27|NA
TGTGCCAGCAGTCTCACCCAACCCCACAGGGGCTCGGAGACCCAGTACTTC
CASSLTQPHRGSETQYF
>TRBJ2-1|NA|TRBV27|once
TGTGCCAGCAGGCCGACAGGAGTAGTTGAGCAGTTCTTC
CASRPTGVVEQFF
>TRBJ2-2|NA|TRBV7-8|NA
TGTGCCAGCAGCTTAGGACAGCCCACCGGGGAGCTGTTTTTT
CASSLGQPTGELFF
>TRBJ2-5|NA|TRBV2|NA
TGTGCCAGCATGGGACGGAACCAAGAGACCCAGTACTTC
CASMGRNQETQYF
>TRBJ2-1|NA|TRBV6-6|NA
TGTGCCAGCAGGGACAGATACAATGAGCAGTTCTTC
CASRDRYNEQFF
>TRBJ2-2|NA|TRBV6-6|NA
TGTGCCAGCAGTTCGGGGGGCAACGCCGGGGAGCTGTTTTTT
CASSSGGNAGELFF
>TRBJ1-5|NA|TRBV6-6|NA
TGTGCCAGCAGCCAGGGTGATCAGCCCCAGCATTTT
CASSQGDQPQHF
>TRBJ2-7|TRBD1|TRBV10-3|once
TGTGCCATCTCTCAGACAGGGAACTACGAGCAGTACTTC
CAISQTGNYEQYF
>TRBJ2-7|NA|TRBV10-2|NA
TGCGCCAGCAAGCGACAGGACGCCTACGAGCAGTACTTC
CASKRQDAYEQYF
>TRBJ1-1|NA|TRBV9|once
TGTGCCAGCAGCGTAGGCGGCAGGAACACTGAAGCTTTCTTT
CASSVGGRNTEAFF
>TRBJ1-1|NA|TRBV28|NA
TGTGCCAGCAGAGTACCGGGACTCACGAACACTGAAGCTTTCTTT
CASRVPGLTNTEAFF
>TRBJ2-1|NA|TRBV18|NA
TGTGCCAGCTCACCACCGCTGATCCTCGGGGGCTCCTACAATGAGCAGTTCTTC
CASSPPLILGGSYNEQFF
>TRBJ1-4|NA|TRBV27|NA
TGTGCCAGCAGTCGGACTAATGAAAAACTGTTTTTT
CASSRTNEKLFF
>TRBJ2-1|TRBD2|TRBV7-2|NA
TGTGCCAGCAGCTTAGAGGGACTAGGAGACAATGAGCAGTTCTTC
CASSLEGLGDNEQFF
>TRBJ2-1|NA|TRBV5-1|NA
TGCGCCAGCAGCGGTTGGCGGGACTACAATGAGCAGTTCTTC
CASSGWRDYNEQFF
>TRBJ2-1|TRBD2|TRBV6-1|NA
TGTGCCAGCAGTGAAACCCGGGACTATTACAATGAGCAGTTCTTC
CASSETRDYYNEQFF
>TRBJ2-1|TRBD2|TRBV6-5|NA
TGTGCCAGCAGTGAGCGGGAGGAAAATGAGCAGTTCTTC
CASSEREENEQFF
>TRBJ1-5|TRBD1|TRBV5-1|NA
TGCGCCAGCAGCTCGGGACAGATAAATCAGCCCCAGCATTTT
CASSSGQINQPQHF
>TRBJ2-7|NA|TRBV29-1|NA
TGCAGCGTTGGACCCAGGGTGAGCTCCTACGAGCAGTACTTC
CSVGPRVSSYEQYF
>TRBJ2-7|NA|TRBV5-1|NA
TGCGCCAGCAGCTTGGCGATGACAGGCTACGAGCAGTACTTC
CASSLAMTGYEQYF
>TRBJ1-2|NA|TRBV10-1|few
TGCGCCAGCAGCTCGGACAGACTTAGAGGCTACACCTTC
CASSSDRLRGYTF
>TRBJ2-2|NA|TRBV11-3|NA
TGTGCCAGCAGCCCCTCCGGCGCCGGGGAGCTGTTTTTT
CASSPSGAGELFF
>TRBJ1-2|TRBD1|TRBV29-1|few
TGCAGCGGAGGGACAGGGTTCGATGGCTACACCTTC
CSGGTGFDGYTF
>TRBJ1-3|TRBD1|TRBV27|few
TGTGCCAGCAGACAGGGGGCGCAAGGAAACACCATATATTTT
CASRQGAQGNTIYF
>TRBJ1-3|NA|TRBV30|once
TGTGCCTGGAGGACTGGCGGAACCAGTTACTCTGGAAACACCATATATTTT
CAWRTGGTSYSGNTIYF
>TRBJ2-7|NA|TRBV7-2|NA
TGTGCCAGCAGCTCACTCTACGAGCAGTACTTC
CASSSLYEQYF
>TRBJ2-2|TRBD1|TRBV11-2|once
TGTGCCAGCAGCTTGGGTCCCGGGACAGGGGACACCGGGGAGCTGTTTTTT
CASSLGPGTGDTGELFF
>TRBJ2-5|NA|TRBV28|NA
TGTGCCAGCAGTTTACAGGACCGCCAAGAGACCCAGTACTTC
CASSLQDRQETQYF
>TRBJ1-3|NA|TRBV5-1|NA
TGCGCCAGCAGCTTACAGGGATCTGGAAACACCATATATTTT
CASSLQGSGNTIYF
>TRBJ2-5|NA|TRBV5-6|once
TGTGCCAGCAGCGGGTTAAAGGGCAGGCAAGAGACCCAGTACTTC
CASSGLKGRQETQYF
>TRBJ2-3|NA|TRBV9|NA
TGTGCCAGCAGCGTAGGAGGAAAAGATACGCAGTATTTT
CASSVGGKDTQYF
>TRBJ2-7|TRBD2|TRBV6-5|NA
TGTGCCAGCAGTGGTTGGGGGACTAGGACCTACGAGCAGTACTTC
CASSGWGTRTYEQYF
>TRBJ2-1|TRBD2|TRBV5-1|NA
TGCGCCAGCAGCCCCGGGACTAGCGGGGGTGGGCAGTTCTTC
CASSPGTSGGGQFF
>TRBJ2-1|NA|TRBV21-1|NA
TGTGCCCTTTTTTCTCGTGGTGGGTCCTACAATGAGCAGTTCTTC
CALFSRGGSYNEQFF
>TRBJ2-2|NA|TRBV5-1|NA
TGCGCCAGCAGCCCGAGGGGGATAACCGGGGAGCTGTTTTTT
CASSPRGITGELFF
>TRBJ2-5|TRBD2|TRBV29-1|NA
TGCAGCGTTCAGTCGTTCCGTAGCGGGAAGGTGCGAAGAGAGACCCAGTACTTC
CSVQSFRSGKVRRETQYF
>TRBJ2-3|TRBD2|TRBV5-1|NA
TGCGCCAGCAGCCGTGAAGGCGCGGGACTAGCACAAGATACGCAGTATTTT
CASSREGAGLAQDTQYF
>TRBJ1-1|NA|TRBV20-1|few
TGCAGTGCACGTGTTCTGGGTGAAGCTTTCTTT
CSARVLGEAFF
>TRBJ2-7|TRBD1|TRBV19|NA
TGTGCCAGTAAAGGTGGGACAGCGACAAGTGGGGACGAGCAGTACTTC
CASKGGTATSGDEQYF
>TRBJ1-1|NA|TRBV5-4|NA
TGTGCCAGCAGCATCTCCGGTCGTTATGGCGCTTTCTTT
CASSISGRYGAFF
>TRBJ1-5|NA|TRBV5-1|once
TGCGCCAGCAGCTTGGAGGGAGGCAATCAGCCCCAGCATTTT
CASSLEGGNQPQHF
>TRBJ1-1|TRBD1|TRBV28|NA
TGTGCCAGTCGACAGGGGACTGAGAACACTGAAGCTTTCTTT
CASRQGTENTEAFF
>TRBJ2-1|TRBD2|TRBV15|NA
TGTGCCACCAGCAGAGCCGGGGGGACCCGACTACAGTTCTTC
CATSRAGGTRLQFF
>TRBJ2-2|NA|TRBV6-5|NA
TGTGCCAGCAGCCTAGCGGGGGAGCTGTTTTTT
CASSLAGELFF
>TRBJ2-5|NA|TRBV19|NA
TGTGCCAGTAGCGGACCCCACCGGGAGACCCAGTACTTC
CASSGPHRETQYF
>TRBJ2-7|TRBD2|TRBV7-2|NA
TGTGCCAGCAGCGCCCGATTAAAAAGCGGGAGGGCCCGGTCCTACGAGCAGTACTTC
CASSARLKSGRARSYEQYF
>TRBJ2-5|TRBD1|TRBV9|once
TGTGCCAGCAGTTCCCGAATGACAGGGAAGCAGGACTTC
CASSSRMTGKQDF
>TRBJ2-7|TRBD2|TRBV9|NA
TGTGCCAGCAGCGTAGACTCGAGCGGGAGGGCCTACGAGCAGTACTTC
CASSVDSSGRAYEQYF
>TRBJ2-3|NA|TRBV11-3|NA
TGTGCCAGCAGCTCGGGATTAGTGGATACGCAGTATTTT
CASSSGLVDTQYF